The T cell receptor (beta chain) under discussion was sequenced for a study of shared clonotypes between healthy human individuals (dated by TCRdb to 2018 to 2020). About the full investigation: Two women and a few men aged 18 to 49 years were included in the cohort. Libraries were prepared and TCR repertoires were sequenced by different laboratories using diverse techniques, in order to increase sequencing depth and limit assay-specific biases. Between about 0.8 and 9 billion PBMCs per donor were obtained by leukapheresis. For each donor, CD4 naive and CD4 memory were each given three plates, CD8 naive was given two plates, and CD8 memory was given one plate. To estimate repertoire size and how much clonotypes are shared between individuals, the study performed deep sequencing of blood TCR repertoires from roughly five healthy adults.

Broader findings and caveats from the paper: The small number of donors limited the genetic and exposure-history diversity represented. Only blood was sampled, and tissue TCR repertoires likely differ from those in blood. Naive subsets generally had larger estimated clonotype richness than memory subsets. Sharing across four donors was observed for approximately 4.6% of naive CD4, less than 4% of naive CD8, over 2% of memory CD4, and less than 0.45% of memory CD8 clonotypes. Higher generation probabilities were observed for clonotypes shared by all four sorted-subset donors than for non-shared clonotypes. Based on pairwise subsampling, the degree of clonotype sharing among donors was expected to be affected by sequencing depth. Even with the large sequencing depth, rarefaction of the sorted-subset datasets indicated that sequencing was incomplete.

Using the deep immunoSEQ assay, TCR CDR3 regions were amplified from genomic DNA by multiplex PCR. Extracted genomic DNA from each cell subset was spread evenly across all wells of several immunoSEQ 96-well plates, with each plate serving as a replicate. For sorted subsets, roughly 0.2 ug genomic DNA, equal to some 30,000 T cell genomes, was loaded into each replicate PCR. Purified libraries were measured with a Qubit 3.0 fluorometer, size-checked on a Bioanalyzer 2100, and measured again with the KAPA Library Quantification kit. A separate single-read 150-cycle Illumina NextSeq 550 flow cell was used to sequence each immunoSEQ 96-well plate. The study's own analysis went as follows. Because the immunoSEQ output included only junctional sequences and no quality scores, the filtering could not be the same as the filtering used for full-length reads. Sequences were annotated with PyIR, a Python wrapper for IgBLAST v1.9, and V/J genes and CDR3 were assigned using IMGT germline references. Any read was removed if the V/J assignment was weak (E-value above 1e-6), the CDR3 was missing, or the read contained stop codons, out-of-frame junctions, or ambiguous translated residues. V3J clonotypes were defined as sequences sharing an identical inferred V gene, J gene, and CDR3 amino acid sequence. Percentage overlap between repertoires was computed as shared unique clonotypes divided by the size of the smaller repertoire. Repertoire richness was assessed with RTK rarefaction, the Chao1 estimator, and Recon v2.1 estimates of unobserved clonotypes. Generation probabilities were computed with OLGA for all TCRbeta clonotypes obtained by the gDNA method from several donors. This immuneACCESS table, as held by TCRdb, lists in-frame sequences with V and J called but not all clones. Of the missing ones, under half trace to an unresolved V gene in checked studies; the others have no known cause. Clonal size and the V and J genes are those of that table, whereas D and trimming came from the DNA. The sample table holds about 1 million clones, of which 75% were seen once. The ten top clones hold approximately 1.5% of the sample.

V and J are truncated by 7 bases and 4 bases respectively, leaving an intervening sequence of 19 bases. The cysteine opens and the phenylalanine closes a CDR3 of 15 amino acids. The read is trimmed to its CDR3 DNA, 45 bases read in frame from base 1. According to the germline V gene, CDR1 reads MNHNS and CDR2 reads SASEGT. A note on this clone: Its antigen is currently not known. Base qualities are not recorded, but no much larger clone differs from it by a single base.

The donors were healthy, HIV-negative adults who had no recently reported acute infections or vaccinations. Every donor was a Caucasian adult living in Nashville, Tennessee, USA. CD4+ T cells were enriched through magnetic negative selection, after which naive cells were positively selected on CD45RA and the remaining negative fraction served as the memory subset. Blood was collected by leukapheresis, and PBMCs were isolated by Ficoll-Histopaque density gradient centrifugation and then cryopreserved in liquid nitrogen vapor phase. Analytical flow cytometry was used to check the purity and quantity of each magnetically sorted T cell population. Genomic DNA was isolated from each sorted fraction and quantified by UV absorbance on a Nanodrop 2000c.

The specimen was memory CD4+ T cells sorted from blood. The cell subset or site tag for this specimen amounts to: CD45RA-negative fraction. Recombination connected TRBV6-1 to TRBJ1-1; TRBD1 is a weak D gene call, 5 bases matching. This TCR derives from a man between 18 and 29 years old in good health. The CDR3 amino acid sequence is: CASTMGGNSGTEAFF. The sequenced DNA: TGTGCCAGCACCATGGGGGGGAATTCGGGCACTGAAGCTTTCTTT.